These 20 T cell receptor beta chains were sequenced from one sample in a study of cytotoxic CD8 clonotypes in ibrutinib-treated CLL (dated by TCRdb to the early 2020s). The protocol used for the library was the immunoSEQ multiplex PCR assay. The clones in this table, taken by TCRdb from immuneACCESS, are in-frame only. Not every clone is retained; where verified, under half of the shortfall comes from an unresolved V gene, and the cause of the rest is unknown. This sample holds tens of thousands of clones; about two thirds were observed only once. Roughly 13% of the sample is taken by the ten largest. Reading the label with the study, this specimen's time point is: about a year on ibrutinib. The sequencing here drew on PBMCs, taken after 12 months of ibrutinib treatment. These receptors came from a human donor with chronic lymphocytic leukemia.

This rearrangement joins TRBV11-2 to TRBJ1-6; TRBD1 is a possible D gene (5 bases). CDR3 length equals 15 residues. In germline, CDR1 is SGHAT, CDR2 FQNNGV. Deletions cut 0 bases from V and 7 bases from J, with 10 bases between. In DNA form, the CDR3 reads TGTGCCAGCAGCTTAGAGGGGCTTGGGAATTCACCCCTCCACTTT. As protein: CASSLEGLGNSPLHF.

The genes are TRBV7-9 and TRBJ2-7; D not certain. Trimming took 1 base from V and 3 from J, leaving 4 bases between them. Germline values: CDR1 SEHNR, CDR2 FQNEAQ (reference sequence). This CDR3 has 12 amino acids. The CDR3 nucleotides are TGTGCCAGCAGCTTAGGAAGCTACGAGCAGTACTTC. It encodes CASSLGSYEQYF.

This clone appeared once. This chain connects TRBV5-1 to TRBJ2-7; possible D gene TRBD2, 5 bases. The V gene's germline CDR1 is SGHRS and CDR2 YFSETQ. Trimming left V 2 bases short and J 5 bases short, with 14 bases between. CDR3 length: 14 amino acids. The CDR3 spells CASSFGELGNEQYF. For the CDR3, the DNA is TGCGCCAGCAGCTTCGGGGAACTCGGGAACGAGCAGTACTTC. The full variable domain, completed using reference TRBV5-1 and TRBJ2-7, is KAGVTQTPRYLIKTRGQQVTLSCSPISGHRSVSWYQQTPGQGLQFLFEYFSETQRNKGNFPGRFSGRQFSNSRSEMNVSTLELGDSALYLCASSFGELGNEQYFGPGTRLTVT.

The V call is TRBV7-9, the J call TRBJ1-2; D is ambiguous. CDR3 length: 13 residues. Trimming stripped 7 bases from V and 5 bases from J, with 14 bases between. Germline assignment: CDR1 SEHNR and CDR2 FQNEAQ (reference sequence). The CDR3 region is CASNPNPQYGYTF. CDR3 nucleotide sequence: TGTGCCAGCAATCCAAATCCCCAGTATGGCTACACCTTC.

This chain joins TRBV9 and TRBJ2-2; the D call may be TRBD1 or TRBD2 (5 bases each). Germline lookup yields CDR1 SGDLS and CDR2 YYNGEE. V lost 4 bases, J lost 4 bases, and 17 bases lay in between. The CDR3 totals 16 residues. The DNA for the CDR3 is TGTGCCAGCAGCACCCGAGGGGCCGGGGCCACCGGGGAGCTGTTTTTT. Translated: CASSTRGAGATGELFF.

This clone has a single count. The chain recombines TRBV5-1 with TRBJ2-2, with D unresolved. From germline, CDR1 is SGHRS and CDR2 YFSETQ. The ends were cut back, 4 bases at V and 1 base at J, with 2 bases in the middle. CDR3 length: 12 residues. The DNA for the CDR3 is TGCGCCAGCAGCCTGAACACCGGGGAGCTGTTTTTT. Its translation: CASSLNTGELFF.

V usage is TRBV30 and J usage is TRBJ2-7; D perhaps matches TRBD2 (7 bases). CDR3 length: 16 amino acids. CDR1 and CDR2 (germline): GTSNPN, SVGIG (reference sequence). Trimming removed 1 base at V and 3 bases at J, with 19 bases between. In nucleotides, the CDR3 is TGTGCCTGGAGTGCTTCCCGGGGGGCTGGTGTCTACGAGCAGTACTTC. Its protein product is CAWSASRGAGVYEQYF.

V is TRBV7-3 and J is TRBJ2-1; 9 bases map to TRBD2. Germline assignment: CDR1 SGHTA and CDR2 FQGTGA. Trimming took 6 bases from V and 3 from J; bases not matched to a gene: 6. The CDR3 covers 15 residues. CDR3 sequence: CASRLAGSDYNEQFF. DNA of the CDR3: TGTGCCAGCAGGCTAGCGGGGAGTGACTACAATGAGCAGTTCTTC.

The chain employs TRBV5-5 and TRBJ1-5; D not resolved. This CDR3 has 15 amino acids. The V and J ends lost 1 base and 0 bases respectively, with 8 bases between them. CDR1 is SGHKS, CDR2 YYEKEE, per germline (reference sequence). The CDR3 bases are TGTGCCAGCAGCTTGTACACTGTTAGCAATCAGCCCCAGCATTTT. It yields the protein CASSLYTVSNQPQHF. Using reference TRBV5-5 and TRBJ1-5 for the parts outside the CDR3, the full variable domain is DAGVTQSPTHLIKTRGQQVTLRCSPISGHKSVSWYQQVLGQGPQFIFQYYEKEERGRGNFPDRFSARQFPNYSSELNVNALLLGDSALYLCASSLYTVSNQPQHFGDGTRLSIL.

The gene calls are TRBV7-8 and TRBJ2-7, with TRBD1 identical over 8 bases. V gave up 1 base and J gave up 2 bases; unmatched junction bases: 13. The CDR3 runs 18 residues. Germline CDR1 reads SGHVS; CDR2 reads FQNEAQ. The DNA of the CDR3 is TGTGCCAGCAGCTTAGGACCTCCGGGACAGGCAACGGCCTACGAGCAGTACTTC. It is translated as CASSLGPPGQATAYEQYF. The full variable domain, completed using reference TRBV7-8 and TRBJ2-7, is GAGVSQSPRYKVAKRGQDVALRCDPISGHVSLFWYQQALGQGPEFLTYFQNEAQLDKSGLPSDRFFAERPEGSVSTLKIQRTQQEDSAVYLCASSLGPPGQATAYEQYFGPGTRLTVT.

The chain uses TRBV11-2 and TRBJ1-4; D call uncertain. CDR1 SGHAT and CDR2 FQNNGV come from the germline V gene. The CDR3 length is 15 residues. V was shortened by 5 bases and J by 0 bases, with 10 bases between the two germline ends. The CDR3 protein is CASSPIIATNEKLFF. The CDR3 DNA reads as TGTGCCAGCAGCCCCATCATTGCAACTAATGAAAAACTGTTTTTT.

This rearrangement joins TRBV11-2 to TRBJ1-1, with D uncertain. Germline-derived CDR1 and CDR2 are SGHAT and FQNNGV. This CDR3 is 14 amino acids long. Trimming took off 6 bases at V and 4 bases at J, with 15 bases between the two ends. CDR3 DNA sequence: TGTGCCAGCAGTCCAGTAGCGGACCCCACTGAAGCTTTCTTT. Its protein is CASSPVADPTEAFF. Full variable domain (rest looked up from reference TRBV11-2 and TRBJ1-1): EAGVAQSPRYKIIEKRQSVAFWCNPISGHATLYWYQQILGQGPKLLIQFQNNGVVDDSQLPKDRFSAERLKGVDSTLKIQPAKLEDSAVYLCASSPVADPTEAFFGQGTRLTVV.

V is TRBV5-4 and J is TRBJ2-2; tentatively, D is TRBD1 (5 bases). Germline assignment: CDR1 SGHNT and CDR2 YYREEE (reference sequence). The V and J ends lost 4 bases and 2 bases respectively, with 15 bases between them. This CDR3 is built from 16 residues. CDR3 DNA: TGTGCCAGCAGCCGGACCGGCAGGGCTAACACCGGGGAGCTGTTTTTT. Residues: CASSRTGRANTGELFF.

The J gene is TRBJ1-1, the V gene TRBV27; D is possibly TRBD1 (6 bases). The CDR3 consists of 15 residues. Trimming removed 8 bases from V and 1 base from J, with 17 bases in between. Germline loops: CDR1 MNHEY, CDR2 SMNVEV (reference sequence). The CDR3 spells CASWSDRWENTEAFF. The CDR3 coding sequence is TGTGCCAGCTGGTCAGACAGGTGGGAGAACACTGAAGCTTTCTTT.

This clone was seen only once. The chain recombines TRBV6-5 with TRBJ2-7; no clear D gene. Germline CDR1 MNHEY, CDR2 SVGAGI. V shed 6 bases and J shed 2 bases, with 14 bases lying between them. The CDR3 runs 14 residues. The CDR3, as DNA: TGTGCCAGCAGGGCTTACAGACGTACCTACGAGCAGTACTTC. Translation gives CASRAYRRTYEQYF.

The J gene is TRBJ2-1, the V gene TRBV5-6; TRBD2 matches 7 bases. The V and J ends lost 4 bases and 9 bases, in that order; junction bases with no gene match: 16. This CDR3 spans 16 amino acids. The germline CDR1 and CDR2 sequences are SGHDT and YYEEEE. The CDR3, as DNA: TGTGCCAGCAGCACGCCGGGACTATTTTCCATTCCTGAGCAGTTCTTC. Translation: CASSTPGLFSIPEQFF.

The rearrangement joins TRBV7-3 to TRBJ1-6; a possible D gene is TRBD1 (6 bases). This CDR3 has 13 residues. Trimming shortened V by 5 bases and J by 9 bases, and 11 bases separated the two germline ends. Per germline, CDR1 SGHTA and CDR2 FQGTGA. The CDR3 region is CASSESQGSPLHF. The CDR3 DNA reads TGTGCCAGCAGCGAATCACAGGGTTCACCCCTCCACTTT.

This chain links TRBV7-9 with TRBJ2-7, with 9 bases that match TRBD1. Looked up from germline, CDR1 is SEHNR and CDR2 is FQNEAQ (reference sequence). J gave up 3 bases and V 4 bases, and 4 bases lay outside the gene matches. This CDR3 is 14 amino acids long. CDR3: CASSSTGGSYEQYF. The CDR3, as DNA: TGTGCCAGCAGCTCAACAGGGGGCAGCTACGAGCAGTACTTC.

This clone appeared a single time. The gene calls are TRBV5-4 and TRBJ1-6; the match to TRBD1 covers 7 bases. V was clipped by 5 bases and J by 3 bases; unmatched bases: 8. Germline V lookup: CDR1 SGHNT, CDR2 YYREEE (reference sequence). The CDR3 is 16 amino acids. CDR3 DNA sequence: TGTGCCAGCAGAAAAATGCCAGGGGGCTATAATTCACCCCTCCACTTT. This codes for CASRKMPGGYNSPLHF.

The rearrangement links TRBV9 to TRBJ2-1; D might be TRBD1 (5 bases). Deletions cut 4 bases from V and 3 bases from J, with 17 bases between. The CDR3 has 16 amino acids. Per the germline V gene, CDR1 is SGDLS and CDR2 is YYNGEE. CDR3 protein: CASSPATAWNYNEQFF. The CDR3 DNA reads TGTGCCAGCAGCCCCGCGACAGCTTGGAACTACAATGAGCAGTTCTTC.